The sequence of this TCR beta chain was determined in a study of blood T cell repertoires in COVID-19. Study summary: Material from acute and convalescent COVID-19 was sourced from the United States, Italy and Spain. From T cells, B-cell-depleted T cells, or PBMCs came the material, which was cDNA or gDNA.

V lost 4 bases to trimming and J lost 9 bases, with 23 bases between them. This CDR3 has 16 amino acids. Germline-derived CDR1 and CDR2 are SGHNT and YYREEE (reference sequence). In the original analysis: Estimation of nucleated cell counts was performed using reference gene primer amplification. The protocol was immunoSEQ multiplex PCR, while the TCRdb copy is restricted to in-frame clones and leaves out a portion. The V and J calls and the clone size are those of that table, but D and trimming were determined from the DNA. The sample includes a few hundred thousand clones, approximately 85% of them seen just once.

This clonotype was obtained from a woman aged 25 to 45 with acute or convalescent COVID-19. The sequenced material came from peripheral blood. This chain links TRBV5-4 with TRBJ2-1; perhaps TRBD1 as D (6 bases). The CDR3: CASSTLRDTPAGEQFF. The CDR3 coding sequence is TGTGCCAGCAGCACACTCCGGGACACCCCGGCCGGTGAGCAGTTCTTC.